The 20 T cell receptor beta chains below come from one sample, sequenced in a study of blood T cell repertoires in COVID-19. Sequenced by immunoSEQ multiplex PCR; TCRdb stores in-frame clones only, minus some. The sample shows about 140,000 clones, approximately 84% of them seen only once. Sequencing was performed on peripheral blood. These receptors were obtained from a human donor in a cohort sampled during active COVID-19.

V usage is TRBV6-4 and J usage is TRBJ1-4, with a tentative D call TRBD1 (6 bases). CDR3 length: 15 amino acids. The germline V and J ends were trimmed by 3 bases and 7 bases, with 15 bases remaining between them. Germline CDR1 MRHNA, CDR2 SNTAGT. CDR3 nucleotides: TGTGCCAGCAGTGAAGGGGGACCCTGGGGTGAAAAACTGTTTTTT. This gives the protein CASSEGGPWGEKLFF.

The chain combines TRBV19 with TRBJ1-4, with TRBD1 identical over 8 bases. J lost 8 bases, V lost 5 bases, and 10 bases had no gene match. Germline assignment: CDR1 LNHDA and CDR2 SQIVND (reference sequence). The CDR3 is 15 residues long. The chain's CDR3 is CASSPSRQGREKLFF. CDR3 sequence (DNA): TGTGCCAGTAGTCCCTCCCGACAGGGGCGGGAAAAACTGTTTTTT.

Only a few counts were recorded for this clone. The DNA of the CDR3 is TGTGCCAGCGCGCTTTCAGGGGCAGGGAACACTGAAGCTTTCTTT. Amino acid sequence: CASALSGAGNTEAFF. The chain employs TRBV19 and TRBJ1-1, with D perhaps matching TRBD1 (6 bases). Looked up from germline, CDR1 is LNHDA and CDR2 is SQIVND (reference sequence). Trimming stripped 9 bases from V and 1 base from J, with 18 bases between. The CDR3 loop spans 15 amino acids.

The CDR3 region has the DNA TGTGCCAGCAGCCGAGCCCGAGAGGAGACCCAGTACTTC. Encoded protein: CASSRAREETQYF. The genes are TRBV9 and TRBJ2-5; D unclear. This CDR3 has 13 amino acids. The V end was cut by 4 bases, the J end by 5 bases, with 12 bases between. From germline, CDR1 is SGDLS and CDR2 YYNGEE.

The chain couples TRBV3-1 (or the pseudogene TRBV3-2) to TRBJ2-7; perhaps TRBD1 as D (5 bases). Germline CDR1 reads LGHDT; CDR2 reads YNNKEL (reference sequence). The V end was cut by 4 bases, the J end by 4 bases, with 20 bases between. This CDR3 has 16 residues. The CDR3: CASSPSKARVSYEQYF. Here the CDR3 DNA reads TGTGCCAGCAGCCCCTCCAAGGCCAGGGTTTCGTACGAGCAGTACTTC.

The V and J genes are TRBV18 and TRBJ1-2; 7 bases fit TRBD1. Germline CDR1 reads KGHSH; CDR2 reads LQKENI. Trimming at V came to 4 bases and at J to 6 bases, leaving 5 bases not matched to a gene. The CDR3 covers 13 residues. Here the CDR3 reads CASSQTGVDGYTF. The CDR3 DNA follows: TGTGCCAGCTCACAAACAGGGGTGGATGGCTACACCTTC.

The chain joins TRBV4-3 to TRBJ2-2; a weak D match, TRBD1 (5 bases). The CDR3 covers 15 residues. V gave up 3 bases and J gave up 1 base, with 9 bases separating them. The germline V gene has CDR1 LGHNA and CDR2 YSLEER. This CDR3 is CASSHGTGNTGELFF. CDR3 nucleotide sequence: TGCGCCAGCAGCCATGGAACAGGGAACACCGGGGAGCTGTTTTTT.

This clone was seen once. The rearrangement links TRBV6-5 to TRBJ1-4; D call uncertain. This CDR3 region has 13 residues. V gave up 6 bases and J gave up 8 bases, with 13 bases separating them. The germline CDR1 and CDR2 sequences are MNHEY and SVGAGI. The CDR3 DNA reads as TGTGCCAGCAGCCAGACATGGAGGGAAAAACTGTTTTTT. Encoded protein: CASSQTWREKLFF.

V gene TRBV6-5 combines with J gene TRBJ2-2; D remains unclear. The CDR3 is made up of 12 amino acids. V dropped 5 bases and J dropped 6 bases, with 7 bases sitting between them. Germline assignment: CDR1 MNHEY and CDR2 SVGAGI. CDR3 DNA: TGTGCCAGCAGTCCCTTATCCGGGGAGCTGTTTTTT. Residues: CASSPLSGELFF.

This clone came up once. V is TRBV5-4 and J is TRBJ2-1, with a possible D match to TRBD2 (6 bases). This CDR3 is 15 amino acids long. Germline CDR1 reads SGHNT; CDR2 reads YYREEE (reference sequence). Trimming stripped 0 bases from V and 7 bases from J, with 14 bases between. CDR3 region: CASSLVGGAGNEQFF. CDR3 coding DNA: TGTGCCAGCAGCTTGGTCGGGGGAGCAGGGAATGAGCAGTTCTTC.

This sequence joins TRBV7-9 and TRBJ1-6, with D possibly matching TRBD1 (5 bases). The CDR3 is made up of 15 amino acids. Trimming removed 1 base from V and 5 bases from J, with 9 bases in between. Germline CDR1 reads SEHNR; CDR2 reads FQNEAQ (reference sequence). The CDR3 protein is CASSLGGGNNSPLHF. The CDR3 region has the DNA TGTGCCAGCAGCTTAGGTGGGGGGAATAATTCACCCCTCCACTTT.

The rearrangement links TRBV7-2 to TRBJ2-5, with TRBD1 as a possible D gene (6 bases). The germline V gene has CDR1 SGHTA and CDR2 FQGNSA. This CDR3 is 13 amino acids long. Trimming removed 8 bases from V and 4 bases from J, with 14 bases in between. The CDR3 spells CASGGTRGETQYF. For the CDR3, the DNA is TGTGCCAGCGGGGGCACTAGGGGAGAGACCCAGTACTTC.

The V call is TRBV4-1, the J call TRBJ2-2; TRBD2 aligns across 7 bases. CDR1 and CDR2 from the germline V gene are MGHRA and YSYEKL. The CDR3 loop spans 14 amino acids. V lost 0 bases to trimming and J lost 5 bases; unmatched junction nucleotides: 0. The CDR3 sequence is CASSQDSGTGELFF. For the CDR3, the DNA is TGCGCCAGCAGCCAAGATAGCGGGACCGGGGAGCTGTTTTTT.

V and J are TRBV5-1 and TRBJ1-6, with TRBD1 matching 9 bases. Per germline, CDR1 SGHRS and CDR2 YFSETQ. The ends lost 4 bases at V and 10 bases at J; junction bases unmatched: 9. This CDR3 has 15 amino acids. DNA for the CDR3: TGCGCCAGCAGCGTACTGACAGGGGGTGAATCACCCCTCCACTTT. It yields the protein CASSVLTGGESPLHF.

The chain has TRBV30 and TRBJ1-6; D gene uncertain. The CDR3 totals 13 residues. Germline values: CDR1 GTSNPN, CDR2 SVGIG (reference sequence). V shed 4 bases and J shed 6 bases, with 10 bases lying between them. For the CDR3, the DNA is TGTGCCTGGACGCCGGGAGTTAATTCACCCCTCCACTTT. Translating gives CAWTPGVNSPLHF.

This chain uses TRBV3-1 (or the pseudogene TRBV3-2) with TRBJ2-4; D is perhaps TRBD1 (5 bases). Germline V gene lookup returns CDR1 LGHDT and CDR2 YNNKEL (reference sequence). Deletions cut 5 bases from V and 13 bases from J, with 18 bases between. This CDR3 is built from 13 residues. The CDR3 protein is CASSDPGKGPQYF. DNA of the CDR3: TGTGCCAGCAGCGACCCAGGGAAGGGGCCCCAGTACTTC.

The V gene is TRBV19, the J gene TRBJ1-6; maybe TRBD1 (6 bases). Trimming took off 1 base at V and 7 bases at J, with 11 bases between the two ends. Germline-derived CDR1 and CDR2 are LNHDA and SQIVND (reference sequence). CDR3 length equals 15 residues. CDR3 protein: CASSIVRTANSPLHF. The DNA for the CDR3 is TGTGCCAGTAGTATAGTTCGGACAGCAAATTCACCCCTCCACTTT.

The rearrangement uses TRBV19 and TRBJ2-2; no reliable D call. Deletions cut 5 bases from V and 3 bases from J, with 16 bases between. The CDR3 has 16 amino acids. Germline V gene data show CDR1 as LNHDA and CDR2 as SQIVND (reference sequence). The CDR3: CASSSKFLDHTGELFF. The CDR3 bases are TGTGCCAGTAGTTCTAAGTTTCTAGACCACACCGGGGAGCTGTTTTTT.

The V and J genes are TRBV5-1 and TRBJ1-1; weak D call: TRBD1 (5 bases). V shed 0 bases and J shed 9 bases, with 21 bases lying between them. Germline lookup yields CDR1 SGHRS and CDR2 YFSETQ. This CDR3 is built from 16 residues. As DNA, the CDR3 is TGCGCCAGCAGCTTGGTCGCGCCAGGGCCACCCGAGAAAGCTTTCTTT. Translated, it gives CASSLVAPGPPEKAFF.

The count of this clone is one. The J gene is TRBJ2-7, the V gene TRBV5-4; TRBD2 might be the D (5 bases). This CDR3 spans 16 amino acids. From germline, CDR1 is SGHNT and CDR2 YYREEE (reference sequence). The V end was cut by 3 bases, the J end by 5 bases, with 21 bases between. The CDR3: CASSSGRVRQNNEQYF. In nucleotides, the CDR3 is TGTGCCAGCAGCTCGGGAAGGGTGAGGCAGAACAACGAGCAGTACTTC.